The source of this T cell receptor beta chain is a study of blood T cell repertoires in COVID-19. Study context: Sites across the United States, Italy and Spain contributed samples from acute and convalescent COVID-19.

The V and J ends lost 3 bases and 5 bases respectively, with 4 bases between them. Germline V gene sequence: CDR1 DFQATT, CDR2 SNEGSKA (reference sequence). This CDR3 spans 10 amino acids. Only in-frame clones appear in the TCRdb table, and some are missing; sequencing was by immunoSEQ multiplex PCR. The sample carries 150,000 or so clones, approximately 85% recorded once. V gene TRBV20-1 combines with J gene TRBJ2-5, with D hard to call. Material for sequencing was peripheral blood. The clonotype was recovered from an older woman with COVID-19, enrolled during active disease. CDR3 amino acids: CSARRETQYF. DNA of the CDR3: TGCAGTGCTAGGCGCGAGACCCAGTACTTC.